This TCR beta chain was documented in a study of shared clonotypes between healthy human individuals. In regard to this clone: Its specificity is unknown.

The CDR3 is made up of 15 amino acids. Trimming took 5 bases from V and 6 from J, leaving 18 bases between them. The germline V gene has CDR1 SGHTA and CDR2 FQGNSA. Overall study findings and caveats: Naive subsets generally had larger estimated richness than memory subsets.

Repertoires were generated with immunoSEQ multiplex PCR, while TCRdb's copy carries only in-frame clones and drops some. The profile shows approximately 2,200,000 clones, about 93% of them singletons. The naive CD8 fraction comprised CD45RO-negative cells positively selected for CCR7 and excluded terminally differentiated effector memory CD45RA+ cells. This chain links TRBV7-2 with TRBJ2-3; D gene uncertain. Sample: naive CD8+ T cells from PBMCs. The sequence derives from a man younger than 30 in good health. Some clones in this sample may be carry-over from other donors' samples. Written as DNA, the CDR3 is TGTGCCAGCAGCCCTCTACTCGTTCCCTCCGATACGCAGTATTTT. It encodes CASSPLLVPSDTQYF.